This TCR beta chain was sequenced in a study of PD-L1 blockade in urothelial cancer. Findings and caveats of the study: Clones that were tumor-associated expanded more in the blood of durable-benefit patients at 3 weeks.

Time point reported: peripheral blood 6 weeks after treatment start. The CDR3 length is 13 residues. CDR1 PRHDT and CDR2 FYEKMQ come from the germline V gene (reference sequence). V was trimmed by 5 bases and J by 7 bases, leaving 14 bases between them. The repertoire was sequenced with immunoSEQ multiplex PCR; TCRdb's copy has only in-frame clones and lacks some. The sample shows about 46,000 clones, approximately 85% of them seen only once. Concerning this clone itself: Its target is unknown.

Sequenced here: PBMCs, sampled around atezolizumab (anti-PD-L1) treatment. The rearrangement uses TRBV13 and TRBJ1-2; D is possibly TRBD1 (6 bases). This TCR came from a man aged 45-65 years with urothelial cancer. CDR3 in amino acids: CASSPGGQVGYTF. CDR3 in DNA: TGTGCCAGCAGCCCGGGGGGGCAGGTTGGCTACACCTTC.